This TCR beta chain was captured by sequencing in a study of T cells after yellow fever vaccination. Germline CDR1 reads MNHEY; CDR2 reads SMNVEV (reference sequence). The length of the CDR3 is 13 residues. The ends were cut back, 6 bases at V and 0 bases at J, with 3 bases in the middle. In its sample, this clonotype was seen a few times. TCRdb re-analysed the 5' RACE reads in MiXCR, keeping a single row per CDR3 protein. Of around 320,000 distinct CDR3 sequences detected, under 9% appear once; the ten largest clones hold about 3.7%. This TCR was sampled from a man aged 18-30 years who received the YFV17D yellow fever vaccine. J is TRBJ1-6 and V is TRBV27, with D uncertain. Sequencing used CD4+ T cells sorted from PBMCs, obtained 5 days after the yellow fever booster vaccination. In nucleotides, the CDR3 is TGTGCCAGCAGGGTCTCCTATAATTCACCCCTCCACTTT. This gives the protein CASRVSYNSPLHF.